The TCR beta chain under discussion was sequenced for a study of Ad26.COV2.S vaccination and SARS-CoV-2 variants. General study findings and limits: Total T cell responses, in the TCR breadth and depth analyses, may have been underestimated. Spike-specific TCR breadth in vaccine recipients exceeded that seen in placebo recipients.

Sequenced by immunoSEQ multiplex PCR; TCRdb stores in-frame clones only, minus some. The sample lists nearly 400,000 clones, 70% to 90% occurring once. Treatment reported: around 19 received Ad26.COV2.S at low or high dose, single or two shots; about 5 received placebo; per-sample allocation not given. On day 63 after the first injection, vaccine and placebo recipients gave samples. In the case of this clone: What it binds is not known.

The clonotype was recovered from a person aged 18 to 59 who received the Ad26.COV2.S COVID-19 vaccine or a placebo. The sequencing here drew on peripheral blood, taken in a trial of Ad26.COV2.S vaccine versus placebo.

CDR3 residues: CASSPGQGASDTQYF. CDR3 sequence (DNA): TGCGCCAGCAGCCCTGGACAGGGGGCTTCAGATACGCAGTATTTT. The chain recombines TRBV5-1 with TRBJ2-3; 11 nucleotides align to TRBD1. The germline CDR1 and CDR2 sequences are SGHRS and YFSETQ. This CDR3 region has 15 residues. The V segment lost 4 bases and the J segment 4 bases; nucleotides outside the gene matches: 5.